This TCR beta chain originates from a study of T cells after yellow fever vaccination. Making TCR cDNA involved 5'RACE template switching, which added UMIs and a universal primer site. TCRdb re-called the 5' RACE reads with MiXCR, one entry per CDR3 protein. Counted here are more than 350,000 distinct CDR3 sequences, 11% occurring once; the ten biggest clones make up less than 20%. This clonotype has a count of ten or more. Its specificity is not known. The study, taken as a whole, reports: Faster peaking, at day 5 versus 15, marked a secondary response that was weaker. Booster samples showed a return of most primary-vaccination clones (about 97% CD4, 88% CD8). Few clonotypes appeared in both CD4 and CD8 compartments.

The CDR3 has 15 residues. Per the germline V gene, CDR1 is KGHSH and CDR2 is LQKENI. V trimming: 6 bases; J trimming: 4 bases; junction bases outside the gene matches: 10. The starting material was PBMCs, obtained on the day of the first yellow fever vaccination. The chain links TRBV18 to TRBJ2-5, with 8 bases fitting TRBD2. The receptor was isolated from a man between 18 and 29 years old who received the YFV17D yellow fever vaccine. Written as DNA, the CDR3 is TGTGCCAGCTCCCCCAGGCGGGGGGATGGAGAGACCCAGTACTTC. Encoded protein: CASSPRRGDGETQYF.